This T cell receptor beta chain derives from a study of blood T cell repertoires in COVID-19. Study information: COVID-19 samples collected from the United States, Italy and Spain covered acute and convalescent phases. PBMCs, B-cell-depleted T cells, or T cells provided the cDNA or gDNA that made up the material.

The CDR3 has 19 amino acids. Germline assignment: CDR1 MNHEY and CDR2 SVGEGT. V was pared by 4 bases and J by 0 bases, with 16 bases of the junction left unmatched. Sequencing was performed with immunoSEQ multiplex PCR; in TCRdb, only in-frame clones are kept and a portion is missing. The sample consists of about 120,000 clones, 86% of them appearing once. Recruited during active infection, patients (from Seattle) were subsequently followed longitudinally. This TCR was recovered from a woman between 65 and 79 years old with COVID-19, enrolled during active disease. The sequencing sample was made of peripheral blood. The V and J genes are TRBV6-2 or TRBV6-3 and TRBJ2-5; 8 bases are shared with TRBD2. The CDR3 loop reads CASSWTKWRGALYQETQYF. CDR3 DNA: TGTGCCAGCAGTTGGACCAAGTGGCGGGGGGCCCTCTACCAAGAGACCCAGTACTTC.